This TCR beta chain is from a study of blood T cell repertoires in COVID-19. This clone was observed a single time. CDR1 and CDR2 from the germline V gene are MDHEN and SYDVKM. V shed 2 bases, J shed 4 bases, and the junction held 11 bases outside the gene matches. The CDR3 contains 21 residues. Authors' analysis steps: Reference gene primer amplification yielded estimated nucleated cell counts. TCRdb's copy holds only in-frame clones and misses some; the assay was immunoSEQ multiplex PCR. Clone size and the V and J calls come from that table; the DNA yielded D and trimming. The table has approximately 250,000 clones, roughly 87% seen once. Categorization into cohorts depended on clinical history that participants reported. Either two negative PCRs, clearance, or symptom resolution qualified Cohort 3 donors as recovered.

The chain employs TRBV28 and TRBJ2-6; 16 nucleotides align to TRBD2. This sequence originates from a woman between 25 and 40 years old who had recovered from COVID-19. Sequenced input: PBMCs or T cells enriched from blood (not recorded which). The CDR3 sequence: CASSLLLGLAGGIPGANVLTF. In DNA, the CDR3 is TGTGCCAGCAGTTTACTTTTGGGACTAGCGGGAGGGATCCCCGGGGCCAACGTCCTGACTTTC.